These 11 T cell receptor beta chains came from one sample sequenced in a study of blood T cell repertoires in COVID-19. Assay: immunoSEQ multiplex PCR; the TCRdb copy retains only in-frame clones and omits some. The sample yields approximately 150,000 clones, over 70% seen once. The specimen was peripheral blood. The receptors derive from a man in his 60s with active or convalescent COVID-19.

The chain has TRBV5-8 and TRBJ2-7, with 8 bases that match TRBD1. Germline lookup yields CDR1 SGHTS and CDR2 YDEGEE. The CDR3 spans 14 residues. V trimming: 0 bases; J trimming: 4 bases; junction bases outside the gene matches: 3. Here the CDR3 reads CASSLGTGRYEQYF. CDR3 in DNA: TGTGCCAGCAGCTTGGGGACAGGGCGTTACGAGCAGTACTTC. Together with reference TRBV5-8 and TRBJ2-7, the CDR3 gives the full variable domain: EAGVTQSPTHLIKTRGQQATLRCSPISGHTSVYWYQQALGLGLQFLLWYDEGEERNRGNFPPRFSGRQFPNYSSELNVNALELEDSALYLCASSLGTGRYEQYFGPGTRLTVT.

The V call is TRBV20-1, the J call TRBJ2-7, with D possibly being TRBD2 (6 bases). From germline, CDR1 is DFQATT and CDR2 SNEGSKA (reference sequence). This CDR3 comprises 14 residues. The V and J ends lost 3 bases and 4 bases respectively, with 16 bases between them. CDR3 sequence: CSASRPPSAYEQYF. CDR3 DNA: TGCAGTGCTAGTCGGCCTCCTAGCGCGTACGAGCAGTACTTC.

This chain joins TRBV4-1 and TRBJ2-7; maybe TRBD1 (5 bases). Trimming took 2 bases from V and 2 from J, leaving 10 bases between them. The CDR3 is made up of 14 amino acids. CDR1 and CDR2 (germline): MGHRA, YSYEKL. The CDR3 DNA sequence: TGCGCCAGCAGCCAACAGACAGTAGCCTACGAGCAGTACTTC. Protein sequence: CASSQQTVAYEQYF.

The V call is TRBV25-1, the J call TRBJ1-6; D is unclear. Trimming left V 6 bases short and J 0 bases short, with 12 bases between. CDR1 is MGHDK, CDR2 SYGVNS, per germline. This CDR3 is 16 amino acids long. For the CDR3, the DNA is TGTGCCAGCAGCCCCGGAGTCAGCTCCTATAATTCACCCCTCCACTTT. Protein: CASSPGVSSYNSPLHF.

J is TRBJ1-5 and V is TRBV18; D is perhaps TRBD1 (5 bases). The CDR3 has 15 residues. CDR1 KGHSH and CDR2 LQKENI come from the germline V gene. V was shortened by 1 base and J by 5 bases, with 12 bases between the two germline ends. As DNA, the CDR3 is TGTGCCAGCTCACCACGGGAGCGGGGGGATCAGCCCCAGCATTTT. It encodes CASSPRERGDQPQHF. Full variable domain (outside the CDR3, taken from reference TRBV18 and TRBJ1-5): NAGVMQNPRHLVRRRGQEARLRCSPMKGHSHVYWYRQLPEEGLKFMVYLQKENIIDESGMPKERFSAEFPKEGPSILRIQQVVRGDSAAYFCASSPRERGDQPQHFGDGTRLSIL.

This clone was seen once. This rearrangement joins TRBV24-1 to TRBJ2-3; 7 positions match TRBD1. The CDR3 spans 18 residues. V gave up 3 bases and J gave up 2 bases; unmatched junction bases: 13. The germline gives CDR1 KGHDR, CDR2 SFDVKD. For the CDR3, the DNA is TGTGCCACCAGTGATCCCCGCGGTGGACAGGTTCACACAGATACGCAGTATTTT. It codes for CATSDPRGGQVHTDTQYF.

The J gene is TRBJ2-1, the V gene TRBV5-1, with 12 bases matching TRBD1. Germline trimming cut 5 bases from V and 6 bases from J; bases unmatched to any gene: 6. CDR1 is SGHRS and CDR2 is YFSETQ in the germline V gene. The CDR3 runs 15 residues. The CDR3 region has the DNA TGCGCCAGCAGTCCAGGGGACAGGGGGCCCAATGAGCAGTTCTTC. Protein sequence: CASSPGDRGPNEQFF.

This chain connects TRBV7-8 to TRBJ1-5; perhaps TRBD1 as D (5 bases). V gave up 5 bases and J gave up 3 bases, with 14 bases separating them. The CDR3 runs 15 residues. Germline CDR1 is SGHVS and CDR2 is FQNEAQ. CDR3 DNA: TGTGCCAGCAGCCCCGGCCGACAGCTCAATCAGCCCCAGCATTTT. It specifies CASSPGRQLNQPQHF.

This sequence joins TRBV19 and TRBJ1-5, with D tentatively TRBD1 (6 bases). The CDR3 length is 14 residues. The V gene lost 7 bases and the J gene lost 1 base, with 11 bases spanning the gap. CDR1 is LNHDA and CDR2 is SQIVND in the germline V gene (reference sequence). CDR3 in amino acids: CASNPGQSNQPQHF. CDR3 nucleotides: TGTGCCAGTAACCCGGGACAAAGCAATCAGCCCCAGCATTTT.

CDR3 nucleotides: TGTGCCAGCAGTTCCCTGGGACTGGAGGGACTCACAGATACGCAGTATTTT. It translates to CASSSLGLEGLTDTQYF. The V gene is TRBV28, the J gene TRBJ2-3, with D possibly being TRBD2 (6 bases). V was cut by 4 bases and J by 2 bases, with 19 bases left in between. Germline V gene data show CDR1 as MDHEN and CDR2 as SYDVKM. This CDR3 region has 17 residues.

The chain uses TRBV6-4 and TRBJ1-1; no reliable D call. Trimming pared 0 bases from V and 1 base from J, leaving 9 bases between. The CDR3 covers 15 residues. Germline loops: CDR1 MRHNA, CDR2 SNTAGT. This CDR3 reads CASSDSSGGNTEAFF. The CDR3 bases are TGTGCCAGCAGTGACTCTAGCGGAGGGAACACTGAAGCTTTCTTT.